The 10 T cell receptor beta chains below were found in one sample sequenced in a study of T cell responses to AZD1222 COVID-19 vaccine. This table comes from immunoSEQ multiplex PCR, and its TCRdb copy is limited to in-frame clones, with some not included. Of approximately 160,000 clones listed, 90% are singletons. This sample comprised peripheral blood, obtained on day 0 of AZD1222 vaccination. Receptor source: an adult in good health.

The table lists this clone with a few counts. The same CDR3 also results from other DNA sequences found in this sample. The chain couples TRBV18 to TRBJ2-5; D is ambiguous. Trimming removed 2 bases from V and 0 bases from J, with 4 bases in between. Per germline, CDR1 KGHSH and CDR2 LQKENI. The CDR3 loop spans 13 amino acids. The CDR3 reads CASSPGHQETQYF. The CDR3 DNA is TGTGCCAGCTCACCAGGCCACCAAGAGACCCAGTACTTC.

CDR3 region: CASSLGVEGPSEQYF. The CDR3 coding sequence is TGTGCCAGCAGCTTGGGGGTTGAAGGGCCCTCTGAGCAGTACTTC. The gene calls are TRBV5-6 and TRBJ2-7; no clear D gene. Germline CDR1 and CDR2: SGHDT and YYEEEE. This CDR3 is built from 15 residues. Trimming left V 0 bases short and J 7 bases short, with 17 bases between.

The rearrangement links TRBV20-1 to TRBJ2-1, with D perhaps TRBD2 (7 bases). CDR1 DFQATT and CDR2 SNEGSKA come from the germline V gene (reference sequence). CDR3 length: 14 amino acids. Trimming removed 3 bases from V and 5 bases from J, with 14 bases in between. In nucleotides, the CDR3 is TGCAGTGCTAGTGCGTCGGGGGGCAACAATGAGCAGTTCTTC. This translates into CSASASGGNNEQFF.

This chain's CDR3 is CASSLEPGNNEKLFF. CDR3 coding DNA: TGTGCCAGCAGCTTGGAACCAGGGAATAATGAAAAACTGTTTTTT. The V and J genes are TRBV5-4 and TRBJ1-4, with D perhaps TRBD1 (5 bases). Trimming pared 0 bases from V and 4 bases from J, leaving 10 bases between. Germline values: CDR1 SGHNT, CDR2 YYREEE (reference sequence). This CDR3 has 15 residues.

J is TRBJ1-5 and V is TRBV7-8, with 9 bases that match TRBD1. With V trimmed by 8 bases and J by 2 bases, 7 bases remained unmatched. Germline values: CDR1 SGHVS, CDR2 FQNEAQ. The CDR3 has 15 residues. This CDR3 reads CASATGGIGNQPQHF. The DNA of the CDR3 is TGTGCCAGCGCTACAGGGGGCATCGGCAATCAGCCCCAGCATTTT.

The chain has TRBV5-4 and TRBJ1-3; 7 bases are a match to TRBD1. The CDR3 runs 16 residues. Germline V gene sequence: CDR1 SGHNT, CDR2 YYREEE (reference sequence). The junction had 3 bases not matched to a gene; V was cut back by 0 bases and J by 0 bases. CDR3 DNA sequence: TGTGCCAGCAGCTTGGACAGGGGAAGCTCTGGAAACACCATATATTTT. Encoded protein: CASSLDRGSSGNTIYF.

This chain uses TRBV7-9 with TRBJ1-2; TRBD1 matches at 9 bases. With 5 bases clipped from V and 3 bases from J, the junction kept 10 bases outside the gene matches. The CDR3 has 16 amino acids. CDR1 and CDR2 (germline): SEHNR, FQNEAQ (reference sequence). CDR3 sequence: CASSRTNRGRYYGYTF. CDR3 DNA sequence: TGTGCCAGCAGCCGAACCAACAGGGGGCGCTACTATGGCTACACCTTC.

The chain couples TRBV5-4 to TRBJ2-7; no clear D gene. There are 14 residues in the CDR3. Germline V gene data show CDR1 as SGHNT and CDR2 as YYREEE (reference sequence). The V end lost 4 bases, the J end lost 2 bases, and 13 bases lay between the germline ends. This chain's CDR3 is CASSVSSPAYEQYF. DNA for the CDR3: TGTGCCAGCAGCGTATCCTCGCCCGCCTACGAGCAGTACTTC.

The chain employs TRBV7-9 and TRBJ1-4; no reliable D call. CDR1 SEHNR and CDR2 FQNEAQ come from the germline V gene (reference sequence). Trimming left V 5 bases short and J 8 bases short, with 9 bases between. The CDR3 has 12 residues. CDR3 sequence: CASSANWEKLFF. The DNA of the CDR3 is TGTGCCAGCAGCGCCAATTGGGAAAAACTGTTTTTT.

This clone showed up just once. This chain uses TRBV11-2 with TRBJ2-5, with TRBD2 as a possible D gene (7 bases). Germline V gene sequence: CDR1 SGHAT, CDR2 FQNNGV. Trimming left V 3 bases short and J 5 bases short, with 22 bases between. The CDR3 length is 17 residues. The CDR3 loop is CASSLGRGGRPGETQYF. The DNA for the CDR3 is TGTGCCAGCAGCTTGGGTCGCGGGGGCAGGCCCGGGGAGACCCAGTACTTC.